This passage covers 14 T cell receptor beta chains from one sample sequenced in a study of post-analysis software for immune sequencing data. General observations from the study: The study found TRBV5-6, TRBV5-1 and TRBV20-1 among 5 or 6 TRBV segments more frequent in patients than controls.

No antigen is known for these receptors. Every TCR beta cDNA library bore unique molecular identifiers. One entry per CDR3 protein, called by TCRdb with MiXCR from the PCR reads. Of fewer than 700,000 distinct CDR3 sequences in the sample, about 40% were seen once. The sequenced material came from blood. These receptors all come from a girl aged 5-17 years with multiple sclerosis.

This clonotype was counted once. The genes are TRBV3-1 and TRBJ2-7; unclear D gene. The CDR3 runs to 12 residues. V lost 0 bases to trimming and J lost 7 bases, with 7 bases between them. Germline CDR1 is LGHDT and CDR2 is YNNKEL (reference sequence). Here the CDR3 DNA reads TGTGCCAGCAGCCAAGAGAGCTGGGAGCAGTACTTC. Its translation is CASSQESWEQYF.

In its sample, this clonotype was seen a few times. The V call is TRBV10-3, the J call TRBJ2-5; 7 bases agree with TRBD2. The CDR3 has 13 residues. From germline, CDR1 is ENHRY and CDR2 SYGVKD. V shed 8 bases and J 2 bases; nucleotides not matched to a gene: 5. CDR3 nucleotides: TGTGCCATCGGGAGCGGGACTCAAGAGACCCAGTACTTC. This codes for CAIGSGTQETQYF.

This clonotype was counted a few times. This sequence joins TRBV29-1 and TRBJ1-1; D is possibly TRBD1 (6 bases). CDR3 length: 16 residues. V gave up 6 bases and J gave up 3 bases, with 23 bases separating them. The germline V gene has CDR1 SQVTM and CDR2 ANQGSEA. Here the CDR3 reads CSVHLRDDRRYTEAFF. The DNA for the CDR3 is TGCAGCGTGCACCTCCGGGACGACAGGAGGTACACTGAAGCTTTCTTT. The variable domain in full, with the rest retrieved from reference TRBV29-1 and TRBJ1-1, is SAVISQKPSRDICQRGTSLTIQCQVDSQVTMMFWYRQQPGQSLTLIATANQGSEATYESGFVIDKFPISRPNLTFSTLTVSNMSPEDSSIYLCSVHLRDDRRYTEAFFGQGTRLTVV.

The gene calls are TRBV20-1 and TRBJ2-7, with 9 bases lining up with TRBD1. The CDR3 sequence is 15 residues long. With 1 base clipped from V and 3 bases from J, the junction kept 7 bases outside the gene matches. Germline V gene sequence: CDR1 DFQATT, CDR2 SNEGSKA (reference sequence). The CDR3 reads CSARAGGQGIYEQYF. The CDR3 DNA reads as TGCAGTGCTAGAGCAGGGGGACAGGGTATCTACGAGCAGTACTTC.

About this clonotype itself: A read error may produce the germline difference seen at one junction end. This rearrangement joins TRBV29-1 to TRBJ2-7; no clear D gene. Germline CDR1 reads SQVTM; CDR2 reads ANQGSEA. The CDR3 is 10 residues long. The CDR3 sequence is CSVGENEQDF. CDR3 nucleotides: TGCAGCGTTGGGGAAAACGAGCAGGACTTC.

This rearrangement joins TRBV29-1 to TRBJ2-3; D uncertain. Trimming took off 0 bases at V and 3 bases at J, with 13 bases between the two ends. The CDR3 is 15 amino acids. Per germline, CDR1 SQVTM and CDR2 ANQGSEA. CDR3 nucleotide sequence: TGCAGCGTTGAAGATCTAGGAAGGGCAACAGATACGCAGTATTTT. Translating gives CSVEDLGRATDTQYF.

The chain combines TRBV20-1 with TRBJ2-1, with 12 bases identical to TRBD1. In germline, CDR1 is DFQATT, CDR2 SNEGSKA (reference sequence). The CDR3 has 14 residues. Trimming removed 6 bases from V and 6 bases from J; junction bases left unmatched: 6. DNA of the CDR3: TGCAGTGCACAAGGGACAGGGGGCTTCAATGAGCAGTTCTTC. Translating it yields CSAQGTGGFNEQFF.

In the case of this clonotype: With a much larger clone just one base away, this may be a read error. The chain carries TRBV29-1 and TRBJ2-5; D possibly corresponds to TRBD2 (6 bases). Germline V lookup: CDR1 SQVTM, CDR2 ANQGSEA. This CDR3 has 14 amino acids. CDR3 amino acids: CSAIFGGITTTPYF. The DNA of the CDR3 is TGCAGCGCTATTTTCGGGGGTATAACCACAACCCCGTACTTC.

This sequence joins TRBV29-1 and TRBJ2-5, with D maybe TRBD1 (6 bases). V was clipped by 2 bases and J by 5 bases, with 12 bases between them. The germline V gene has CDR1 SQVTM and CDR2 ANQGSEA. The CDR3 length is 13 residues. The CDR3 loop is CSVERDKGETQYF. CDR3 coding DNA: TGCAGCGTTGAAAGGGACAAGGGTGAGACCCAGTACTTC.

The genes are TRBV5-6 and TRBJ1-5, with TRBD1 identical over 9 bases. Per the germline V gene, CDR1 is SGHDT and CDR2 is YYEEEE. Trimming removed 0 bases from V and 6 bases from J; junction bases left unmatched: 7. This CDR3 is built from 16 residues. CDR3 residues: CASSLGAGQGTQPQHF. CDR3 in DNA: TGTGCCAGCAGCTTGGGGGCGGGACAGGGCACTCAGCCCCAGCATTTT.

CDR3 sequence reads: CASSAGAYEQYF. The CDR3, as DNA: TGTGCCAGCAGTGCTGGGGCCTACGAGCAGTACTTC. This chain links TRBV12-3 or TRBV12-4 with TRBJ2-7; D gene unclear. This CDR3 comprises 12 residues. Between the trimmed V and J ends, which lost 5 bases and 2 bases, there was a span of 7 bases.

The table lists this clonotype with a few counts. The chain carries TRBV29-1 and TRBJ2-1; TRBD2 matches 8 bases. The germline CDR1 and CDR2 sequences are SQVTM and ANQGSEA. The CDR3 consists of 14 residues. V was clipped by 5 bases and J by 5 bases; unmatched bases: 8. The CDR3 reads CSVSGTRVNNEQFF. The DNA for the CDR3 is TGCAGCGTTTCCGGGACTAGGGTCAACAATGAGCAGTTCTTC.

The rearrangement uses TRBV6-2 or TRBV6-3 and TRBJ2-7; 7 bases are shared with TRBD1. Per germline, CDR1 MNHEY and CDR2 SVGEGT. V shed 2 bases, J shed 5 bases, and the junction held 12 bases outside the gene matches. CDR3 length: 16 residues. CDR3 sequence: CASSYLSSSTGDEQYF. In DNA form, the CDR3 reads TGTGCCAGCAGTTACCTTTCTTCCTCAACAGGGGACGAGCAGTACTTC.

Concerning this clonotype: The junction differs from germline at one of its ends, possibly a read error. This chain links TRBV5-1 with TRBJ2-5; 7 bases agree with TRBD2. Per the germline V gene, CDR1 is SGHRS and CDR2 is YFSETQ. The CDR3 is made up of 14 amino acids. The CDR3 here is CASSSGLTQETRYF. As DNA, the CDR3 is TGCGCCAGCAGCTCGGGACTAACCCAAGAGACCCGGTACTTC.